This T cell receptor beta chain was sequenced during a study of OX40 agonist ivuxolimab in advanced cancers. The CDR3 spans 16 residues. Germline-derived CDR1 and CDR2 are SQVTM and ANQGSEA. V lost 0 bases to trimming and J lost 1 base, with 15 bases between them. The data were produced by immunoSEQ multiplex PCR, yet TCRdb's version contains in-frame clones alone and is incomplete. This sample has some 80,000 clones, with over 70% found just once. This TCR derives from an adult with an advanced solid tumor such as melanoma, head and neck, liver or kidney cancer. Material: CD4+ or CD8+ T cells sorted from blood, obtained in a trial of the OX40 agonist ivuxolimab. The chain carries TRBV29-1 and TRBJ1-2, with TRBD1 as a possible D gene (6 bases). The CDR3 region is CSVEDLQGPFNYGYTF. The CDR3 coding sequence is TGCAGCGTTGAAGATCTTCAGGGGCCCTTTAACTATGGCTACACCTTC.